Listed here are 27 T cell receptor beta chains from one sample, sequenced in a study of siplizumab effects on memory and regulatory T cells. Profiled with immunoSEQ multiplex PCR; TCRdb holds only in-frame clones, not every one. The sample has some 100,000 clones; about 91% are singletons. The sequenced sample consisted of CD4+ T cells sorted from blood. These receptors came from a human donor in good health. Some clones in this sample may be carry-over from other donors' samples.

The chain has TRBV21-1 and TRBJ2-4; the table's D call TRBD2 went unverified against the DNA. TRBV21-1 corresponds to a pseudogene. CDR3 length equals 17 residues. CDR3: CASSKGLPSAAKNIQYF. CDR3 nucleotides: TGTGCCAGCAGCAAAGGGCTCCCTAGCGCAGCCAAAAACATTCAGTACTTC.

This chain joins TRBV5-1 and TRBJ2-3; D is perhaps TRBD1 (5 bases). Trimming cost V 4 bases and J 2 bases, with 11 bases left between them. This CDR3 comprises 14 residues. From germline, CDR1 is SGHRS and CDR2 YFSETQ. As DNA, the CDR3 is TGCGCCAGCAGCCCTGACAGTCTCACAGATACGCAGTATTTT. Amino acids: CASSPDSLTDTQYF.

The rearrangement uses TRBV4-1 and TRBJ1-1; no clear D gene. CDR3 length: 15 residues. Germline CDR1 MGHRA, CDR2 YSYEKL. The V end lost 1 base, the J end lost 0 bases, and 9 bases lay between the germline ends. CDR3 residues: CASSQGEQLNTEAFF. The CDR3 nucleotides are TGCGCCAGCAGCCAAGGAGAACAGTTGAACACTGAAGCTTTCTTT.

This clone was recorded only once. This sequence joins TRBV18 and TRBJ2-5; TRBD1 might be the D (5 bases). Between the trimmed V and J ends, which lost 3 bases and 4 bases, there was a span of 15 bases. Germline loops: CDR1 KGHSH, CDR2 LQKENI. The CDR3 runs to 15 residues. The CDR3 region has the DNA TGTGCCAGCTCACCCATCCAGGGAATGGGAGAGACCCAGTACTTC. This translates into CASSPIQGMGETQYF. Complete variable domain (other parts from reference TRBV18 and TRBJ2-5): NAGVMQNPRHLVRRRGQEARLRCSPMKGHSHVYWYRQLPEEGLKFMVYLQKENIIDESGMPKERFSAEFPKEGPSILRIQQVVRGDSAAYFCASSPIQGMGETQYFGPGTRLLVL.

The chain carries TRBV19 and TRBJ2-1, with D perhaps TRBD1 (6 bases). The germline gives CDR1 LNHDA, CDR2 SQIVND (reference sequence). The CDR3 consists of 15 residues. V gave up 3 bases and J gave up 2 bases, with 11 bases separating them. CDR3 sequence: CASSMGTPTYNEQFF. CDR3 DNA sequence: TGTGCCAGTAGTATGGGGACACCCACCTACAATGAGCAGTTCTTC.

The gene calls are TRBV10-2 and TRBJ1-2; weak D call: TRBD1 (5 bases). The V end was cut by 7 bases, the J end by 6 bases, with 18 bases between. The CDR3 contains 14 residues. CDR1 and CDR2 from the germline V gene are WSHSY and SAAADI. CDR3 nucleotide sequence: TGCGCCAGCACCACGCCCGGGGCCGTAAATGGCTACACCTTC. This translates into CASTTPGAVNGYTF.

Only one count was recorded for this clone. This sample also contains other DNA sequences that code for the same CDR3. The CDR3 reads CASSVGGTTGTDTQYF. CDR3 DNA: TGTGCCAGCAGCGTAGGAGGGACCACGGGCACAGATACGCAGTATTTT. This chain uses TRBV9 with TRBJ2-3, with D perhaps matching TRBD1 or TRBD2 (5 bases each). V shed 0 bases and J shed 1 base, with 12 bases lying between them. The CDR3 loop spans 16 amino acids. Germline V gene data show CDR1 as SGDLS and CDR2 as YYNGEE.

This clone was counted once. V is TRBV11-1 and J is TRBJ1-1; 8 nucleotides align to TRBD1. This CDR3 comprises 16 residues. CDR1 and CDR2 (germline): SGHAT, FQDESV (reference sequence). The V segment lost 5 bases and the J segment 1 base; nucleotides outside the gene matches: 9. The CDR3 is CASSLGQGGENTEAFF. The CDR3 region has the DNA TGTGCCAGCAGCCTCGGACAGGGCGGCGAGAACACTGAAGCTTTCTTT.

The chain recombines TRBV5-4 with TRBJ1-1; 8 nucleotides match TRBD1. CDR1 and CDR2 from the germline V gene are SGHNT and YYREEE (reference sequence). This CDR3 region has 12 residues. V was clipped by 6 bases and J by 6 bases; unmatched bases: 4. The CDR3 DNA sequence: TGTGCCAGCAATTTACAGGGGGCTGAAGCTTTCTTT. This translates into CASNLQGAEAFF.

V and J are TRBV6-1 and TRBJ2-1, with D perhaps matching TRBD1 (6 bases). CDR1 is MNHNS, CDR2 SASEGT, per germline. The V and J ends lost 7 bases and 8 bases respectively, with 21 bases between them. The CDR3 loop spans 15 amino acids. The CDR3 reads CASISSGGGQDEQFF. The DNA for the CDR3 is TGTGCCAGCATATCGAGTGGGGGCGGACAAGATGAGCAGTTCTTC.

This clone occurred a few times. The chain recombines TRBV5-5 with TRBJ2-3; 8 nucleotides align to TRBD1. The CDR3 runs 17 residues. V was pared by 4 bases and J by 5 bases, with 15 bases of the junction left unmatched. Germline V gene lookup returns CDR1 SGHKS and CDR2 YYEKEE (reference sequence). The CDR3 DNA reads TGTGCCAGCAGCGTTACCGGGACAGGAGCACGAGGAGATACGCAGTATTTT. This translates into CASSVTGTGARGDTQYF.

This clone was found once. The CDR3 reads CASRPGQGVRELFF. The CDR3 region has the DNA TGTGCCAGCAGGCCGGGACAGGGGGTCCGGGAGCTGTTTTTT. The V call is TRBV28, the J call TRBJ2-2; 11 nucleotides align to TRBD1. Germline CDR1 is MDHEN and CDR2 is SYDVKM. The CDR3 length is 14 residues. V dropped 6 bases and J dropped 9; count of bases not matched to a gene: 6.

The chain joins TRBV27 to TRBJ2-7; 10 nucleotides line up with TRBD1. V was clipped by 2 bases and J by 6 bases; unmatched bases: 7. CDR1 MNHEY and CDR2 SMNVEV come from the germline V gene (reference sequence). The CDR3 length is 15 residues. CDR3 bases: TGTGCCAGCAGTTTACGAGGGGACAGGGGTGCCGAGCAGTACTTC. Translating gives CASSLRGDRGAEQYF.

V and J are TRBV4-2 and TRBJ1-1; D remains unclear. The CDR3 consists of 14 residues. Germline CDR1 reads LGHNA; CDR2 reads YNFKEQ. With 0 bases removed from V and 3 bases from J, the gap between germline ends came to 8 bases. CDR3 coding DNA: TGTGCCAGCAGCCAAGATCGGCCAGACACTGAAGCTTTCTTT. It yields the protein CASSQDRPDTEAFF.

The chain recombines TRBV6-1 with TRBJ2-3; D is unclear. Looked up from germline, CDR1 is MNHNS and CDR2 is SASEGT. This CDR3 region has 16 residues. Trimming cost V 4 bases and J 2 bases, with 16 bases left between them. The CDR3 sequence: CASSGAIGFDTDTQYF. CDR3 nucleotide sequence: TGTGCCAGCAGTGGGGCGATTGGCTTCGACACAGATACGCAGTATTTT.

This clone is a singleton in its sample. The V call is TRBV18, the J call TRBJ1-2; 7 bases match TRBD1. Germline V lookup: CDR1 KGHSH, CDR2 LQKENI. This CDR3 is 14 amino acids long. The V and J ends lost 0 bases and 8 bases, in that order; junction bases with no gene match: 6. CDR3 in amino acids: CASSPPGTVGGYTF. CDR3 sequence (DNA): TGTGCCAGCTCACCACCCGGGACAGTGGGGGGCTACACCTTC.

The chain combines TRBV7-9 with TRBJ2-5; weak D call: TRBD1 (5 bases). The CDR3 spans 16 residues. Deletions cut 5 bases from V and 9 bases from J, with 25 bases between. Germline values: CDR1 SEHNR, CDR2 FQNEAQ (reference sequence). CDR3 residues: CASSPPRSSGLWAQYF. CDR3 DNA: TGTGCCAGCAGCCCCCCGAGGAGTTCAGGGCTATGGGCCCAGTACTTC.

This chain joins TRBV4-1 and TRBJ2-7; D is uncertain. Germline assignment: CDR1 MGHRA and CDR2 YSYEKL. Trimming removed 3 bases from V and 1 base from J, with 7 bases in between. The CDR3 contains 13 residues. In DNA form, the CDR3 reads TGCGCCAGCAGCCAGTTAGGGTCCTACGAGCAGTACTTC. It is translated as CASSQLGSYEQYF.

This rearrangement joins TRBV7-4 to TRBJ2-3; TRBD2 agrees at 10 bases. This CDR3 has 16 residues. With V trimmed by 5 bases and J by 5 bases, 10 bases remained unmatched. Germline-derived CDR1 and CDR2 are SGHVT and SQSDAQ. The CDR3 DNA is TGTGCCAGCAGCCCCCCGGGACTAGCGCTCAGAGATACGCAGTATTTT. Translation: CASSPPGLALRDTQYF.

This chain links TRBV29-1 with TRBJ2-1; TRBD1 might be the D (6 bases). Germline V CDR1 and CDR2: SQVTM, ANQGSEA. With 7 bases removed from V and 1 base from J, the gap between germline ends came to 14 bases. The CDR3 totals 14 residues. The CDR3 sequence is CSAPGTLSYNEQFF. In DNA, the CDR3 is TGCAGCGCCCCCGGGACACTGTCCTACAATGAGCAGTTCTTC.

The DNA of the CDR3 is TGTGCCAGCAGCCCATCACTTCGACTAGTGGCAGATACGCAGTATTTT. Encoded protein: CASSPSLRLVADTQYF. The chain recombines TRBV11-2 with TRBJ2-3, with D possibly being TRBD2 (6 bases). With 5 bases removed from V and 4 bases from J, the gap between germline ends came to 19 bases. Germline-derived CDR1 and CDR2 are SGHAT and FQNNGV. The CDR3 loop spans 16 amino acids.

There are a few counts of this clone. The V call is TRBV11-2, the J call TRBJ1-1; 8 bases map to TRBD1. The CDR3 runs 14 residues. The trim removed 3 bases at V and 3 bases at J, leaving 3 bases unmatched. CDR1 SGHAT and CDR2 FQNNGV come from the germline V gene. The CDR3 DNA follows: TGTGCCAGCAGCTTCGGGACAGGCTACACTGAAGCTTTCTTT. Translation gives CASSFGTGYTEAFF.

The chain uses TRBV5-1 and TRBJ2-7; possibly TRBD2 for D (5 bases). Germline CDR1 and CDR2: SGHRS and YFSETQ. This CDR3 comprises 11 residues. Between the trimmed V and J ends, which lost 5 bases and 6 bases, there was a span of 9 bases. In DNA form, the CDR3 reads TGCGCCAGCAGATCCGAGGGCGAGCAGTACTTC. Protein sequence: CASRSEGEQYF.

The chain recombines TRBV28 with TRBJ2-2; 10 bases line up with TRBD1. Germline CDR1 reads MDHEN; CDR2 reads SYDVKM. The CDR3 totals 18 residues. J gave up 2 bases and V 6 bases, and 12 bases lay outside the gene matches. Here the CDR3 reads CASRSGQGSSLNTGELFF. The CDR3 DNA reads TGTGCCAGCAGATCGGGACAGGGGTCCTCCCTCAACACCGGGGAGCTGTTTTTT.

This clone occurred a few times. This chain joins TRBV10-3 and TRBJ1-3; D uncertain. Per the germline V gene, CDR1 is ENHRY and CDR2 is SYGVKD. V was cut by 4 bases and J by 7 bases, with 14 bases left in between. The CDR3 loop spans 14 amino acids. The CDR3 DNA follows: TGTGCCATCAGTGTGGGCTCAAACGGGAACACCATATATTTT. Translated: CAISVGSNGNTIYF.

V and J are TRBV27 and TRBJ2-1; 11 positions agree with TRBD2. Germline V gene lookup returns CDR1 MNHEY and CDR2 SMNVEV (reference sequence). This CDR3 comprises 17 residues. V lost 2 bases to trimming and J lost 0 bases; unmatched junction nucleotides: 3. The CDR3 protein is CASSLELAGASYNEQFF. CDR3 coding DNA: TGTGCCAGCAGTTTAGAACTAGCGGGGGCCTCCTACAATGAGCAGTTCTTC.

The chain carries TRBV5-1 and TRBJ2-2; no firm D call. In germline, CDR1 is SGHRS, CDR2 YFSETQ. CDR3 length equals 15 residues. V lost 0 bases and J 2 bases, leaving 8 bases between the germline ends. The CDR3 spells CASSLGWGNTGELFF. The CDR3, as DNA: TGCGCCAGCAGCTTGGGTTGGGGTAACACCGGGGAGCTGTTTTTT.